This T cell receptor beta chain was recorded in a study of T cell responses to AZD1222 COVID-19 vaccine. Overall study context: Both about-4-week and about-12-week second-dose recipients were combined.

Worth noting for this clone: Its antigen remains unidentified.

General study findings and limits: No repertoire was sampled before or during the peak T cell response, only after it.

The repertoire was sequenced with immunoSEQ multiplex PCR; TCRdb's copy has only in-frame clones and lacks some. The sample carries fewer than 110,000 clones, over 75% recorded once. This CDR3 region has 16 residues. V was pared by 1 base and J by 8 bases, with 10 bases of the junction left unmatched. CDR1 and CDR2 from the germline V gene are SGHTA and FQGTGA. The TCR sequence derives from an adult in good health. J is TRBJ2-1 and V is TRBV7-3; 8 bases are shared with TRBD2. The starting material was peripheral blood, obtained on day 0 of AZD1222 vaccination. The chain's CDR3 is CASSLIPGSSGDEQFF. The CDR3 coding sequence is TGTGCCAGCAGCTTAATCCCGGGGAGTAGCGGGGATGAGCAGTTCTTC. The full variable domain, in which reference TRBV7-3 and TRBJ2-1 provide the parts outside the CDR3, is GAGVSQTPSNKVTEKGKYVELRCDPISGHTALYWYRQSLGQGPEFLIYFQGTGAADDSGLPNDRFFAVRPEGSVSTLKIQRTERGDSAVYLCASSLIPGSSGDEQFFGPGTRLTVL.